These 24 T cell receptor beta chains came from one sample sequenced in a study of blood T cell repertoires in COVID-19. Method: immunoSEQ multiplex PCR; TCRdb's copy keeps in-frame clones and lacks some. Of 150,000 or so clones in the sample, about 85% were seen once. The sequenced sample consisted of peripheral blood. Receptors were obtained from a man in his sixties who had recovered from COVID-19.

The chain uses TRBV4-1 and TRBJ2-7, with 9 nucleotides matching TRBD1. The germline V gene has CDR1 MGHRA and CDR2 YSYEKL. The V and J ends lost 0 bases and 0 bases, in that order; junction bases with no gene match: 18. This CDR3 is built from 21 residues. CDR3 nucleotides: TGCGCCAGCAGCCAAGATATCAGCCGACAGGGGGTTCGACACAGCTCCTACGAGCAGTACTTC. Protein sequence: CASSQDISRQGVRHSSYEQYF.

V and J are TRBV6-5 and TRBJ1-5; 7 nucleotides match TRBD1. This CDR3 region has 14 residues. The junction had 6 bases not matched to a gene; V was cut back by 3 bases and J by 7 bases. CDR1 and CDR2 from the germline V gene are MNHEY and SVGAGI. The CDR3 reads CASSYKGGRQPQHF. The DNA for the CDR3 is TGTGCCAGCAGTTATAAAGGGGGCCGGCAGCCCCAGCATTTT.

In this sample, this clone turned up a few times. The chain combines TRBV4-2 with TRBJ1-2; a weak D match, TRBD1 (5 bases). The V gene lost 0 bases and the J gene lost 7 bases, with 9 bases spanning the gap. The CDR3 runs 13 residues. From germline, CDR1 is LGHNA and CDR2 YNFKEQ. Written as DNA, the CDR3 is TGTGCCAGCAGCCAAGACAGGGTAGGTGGCTACACCTTC. Protein: CASSQDRVGGYTF.

The chain has TRBV27 and TRBJ1-1; D perhaps matches TRBD1 (5 bases). Germline values: CDR1 MNHEY, CDR2 SMNVEV (reference sequence). Between the trimmed V and J ends, which lost 3 bases and 3 bases, there was a span of 11 bases. The CDR3 totals 14 residues. CDR3: CASSFWGDDTEAFF. For the CDR3, the DNA is TGTGCCAGCAGTTTTTGGGGGGATGACACTGAAGCTTTCTTT.

This chain connects TRBV24-1 to TRBJ2-1, with 7 bases identical to TRBD1. Trimming removed 4 bases from V and 2 bases from J; junction bases left unmatched: 4. This CDR3 has 15 residues. Germline CDR1 and CDR2: KGHDR and SFDVKD. CDR3 in DNA: TGTGCCACCAGTGAACCGGGACAGACCTACAATGAGCAGTTCTTC. Protein product: CATSEPGQTYNEQFF.

This clone has a single count. V usage is TRBV5-1 and J usage is TRBJ1-1, with a weak D call TRBD1 (5 bases). V gave up 4 bases and J gave up 1 base, with 11 bases separating them. CDR1 and CDR2 from the germline V gene are SGHRS and YFSETQ. There are 14 residues in the CDR3. The CDR3 loop reads CASSTITGNTEAFF. The CDR3 coding sequence is TGCGCCAGCAGCACAATCACAGGGAACACTGAAGCTTTCTTT.

In its sample, this clone was seen a few times. This chain links TRBV5-4 with TRBJ2-7; 8 positions agree with TRBD1. The CDR3 is made up of 15 amino acids. With 3 bases clipped from V and 0 bases from J, the junction kept 5 bases outside the gene matches. Germline V CDR1 and CDR2: SGHNT, YYREEE (reference sequence). CDR3 amino acids: CASSSRQGSSYEQYF. CDR3 nucleotides: TGTGCCAGCAGCTCCCGACAGGGGAGCTCCTACGAGCAGTACTTC.

V usage is TRBV2 and J usage is TRBJ1-5, with 9 bases identical to TRBD1. The germline gives CDR1 SNHLY, CDR2 FYNNEI. The CDR3 loop spans 15 amino acids. J lost 7 bases, V lost 4 bases, and 8 bases had no gene match. Here the CDR3 DNA reads TGTGCCAGCAGTGTGGGGGGACAGGGCGGGCAGCCCCAGCATTTT. It codes for CASSVGGQGGQPQHF. The full variable domain, in which reference TRBV2 and TRBJ1-5 provide the parts outside the CDR3, is EPEVTQTPSHQVTQMGQEVILRCVPISNHLYFYWYRQILGQKVEFLVSFYNNEISEKSEIFDDQFSVERPDGSNFTLKIRSTKLEDSAMYFCASSVGGQGGQPQHFGDGTRLSIL.

This chain uses TRBV10-3 with TRBJ2-5; 11 positions match TRBD2. Trimming took 10 bases from V and 4 from J; bases not matched to a gene: 14. Per germline, CDR1 ENHRY and CDR2 SYGVKD. This CDR3 has 16 residues. The CDR3 loop reads CATSAGASGGLETQYF. CDR3 in DNA: TGTGCCACCTCGGCGGGGGCTAGCGGGGGGCTAGAGACCCAGTACTTC.

V and J are TRBV27 and TRBJ2-7, with unresolved D. The CDR3 totals 19 residues. Germline CDR1 is MNHEY and CDR2 is SMNVEV (reference sequence). The ends were cut back, 2 bases at V and 0 bases at J, with 23 bases in the middle. Here the CDR3 reads CASSLESSAASVSSYEQYF. The DNA for the CDR3 is TGTGCCAGCAGTTTAGAGTCGTCCGCCGCGTCGGTAAGCTCCTACGAGCAGTACTTC.

The count of this clone is one. The chain links TRBV5-1 to TRBJ2-5, with 8 bases matching TRBD1. V lost 4 bases, J lost 4 bases, and 3 bases stayed unmatched. Per germline, CDR1 SGHRS and CDR2 YFSETQ. The CDR3 runs to 13 residues. CDR3: CASSLGTGETQYF. In nucleotides, the CDR3 is TGCGCCAGCAGCCTAGGGACAGGAGAGACCCAGTACTTC.

The rearrangement links TRBV5-6 to TRBJ2-7, with D possibly matching TRBD1 (5 bases). The germline V gene has CDR1 SGHDT and CDR2 YYEEEE. Trimming took 2 bases from V and 3 from J, leaving 9 bases between them. This CDR3 region has 13 residues. This CDR3 reads CASSFGTGYEQYF. The CDR3 DNA reads as TGTGCCAGCAGCTTTGGCACAGGCTACGAGCAGTACTTC.

This clone was counted a few times. The V call is TRBV18, the J call TRBJ2-1, with 12 nucleotides matching TRBD2. This CDR3 is 18 amino acids long. CDR1 is KGHSH and CDR2 is LQKENI in the germline V gene. V lost 1 base and J lost 0; bases outside the gene matches: 4. The CDR3 coding sequence is TGTGCCAGCTCACCACGACTAGCGGGGGCCTTCTCCTACAATGAGCAGTTCTTC. It codes for CASSPRLAGAFSYNEQFF.

This chain uses TRBV3-1 (or the pseudogene TRBV3-2) with TRBJ2-3; 15 bases map to TRBD2. The germline CDR1 and CDR2 sequences are LGHDT and YNNKEL (reference sequence). This CDR3 contains 18 residues. V dropped 0 bases and J dropped 7; count of bases not matched to a gene: 8. The CDR3 DNA reads as TGTGCCAGCAGCCAAGACCCCCGGACTAGCGGGGGGGCCCATACGCAGTATTTT. Its translation is CASSQDPRTSGGAHTQYF.

The J gene is TRBJ2-7, the V gene TRBV5-8; a weak D match, TRBD1 (5 bases). The V end lost 0 bases, the J end lost 2 bases, and 9 bases lay between the germline ends. Germline assignment: CDR1 SGHTS and CDR2 YDEGEE. This CDR3 has 14 residues. CDR3 sequence reads: CASSLAGFPYEQYF. For the CDR3, the DNA is TGTGCCAGCAGCTTGGCAGGGTTCCCCTACGAGCAGTACTTC.

J is TRBJ1-2 and V is TRBV27, with 10 bases identical to TRBD1. The trim removed 6 bases at V and 6 bases at J, leaving 7 bases unmatched. Germline CDR1 and CDR2: MNHEY and SMNVEV (reference sequence). There are 14 residues in the CDR3. This CDR3 is CASRQTGGGDGYTF. DNA for the CDR3: TGTGCCAGCAGACAGACAGGGGGCGGGGATGGCTACACCTTC.

This clone has more than one count but fewer than ten. The chain uses TRBV5-8 and TRBJ1-6; 7 bases fit TRBD1. From germline, CDR1 is SGHTS and CDR2 YDEGEE. Unmatched junction bases numbered 4, after V lost 4 bases and J lost 6 bases. The CDR3 has 14 amino acids. CDR3 sequence reads: CASSPGTANSPLHF. The CDR3 DNA is TGTGCCAGCAGCCCCGGGACAGCTAATTCACCCCTCCACTTT. Looking up the rest from reference TRBV5-8 and TRBJ1-6 gives the full variable domain: EAGVTQSPTHLIKTRGQQATLRCSPISGHTSVYWYQQALGLGLQFLLWYDEGEERNRGNFPPRFSGRQFPNYSSELNVNALELEDSALYLCASSPGTANSPLHFGNGTRLTVT.

The genes are TRBV2 and TRBJ1-4, with D uncertain. This CDR3 region has 14 residues. In germline, CDR1 is SNHLY, CDR2 FYNNEI. Deletions cut 2 bases from V and 10 bases from J, with 14 bases between. The CDR3 loop reads CASSEHLEGRKLFF. The CDR3 bases are TGTGCCAGCAGTGAACACTTAGAAGGGAGAAAACTGTTTTTT.

This clone was observed once. The J gene is TRBJ2-4, the V gene TRBV7-2; 7 bases fit TRBD1. Trimming at V came to 5 bases and at J to 0 bases, leaving 10 bases not matched to a gene. The length of the CDR3 is 17 residues. Germline V gene sequence: CDR1 SGHTA, CDR2 FQGNSA. CDR3 nucleotides: TGTGCCAGCAGCCCTCGGGACAGCTTACTAGCCAAAAACATTCAGTACTTC. It codes for CASSPRDSLLAKNIQYF.

This sequence joins TRBV11-3 and TRBJ2-1, with D hard to call. CDR1 is SGHNT, CDR2 YENEEA, per germline. V shed 2 bases and J shed 4 bases, with 3 bases lying between them. This CDR3 is 12 amino acids long. CDR3 sequence reads: CASSLQYNEQFF. CDR3 nucleotides: TGTGCCAGCAGCTTACAATACAATGAGCAGTTCTTC.

This clone was seen just once. The V gene is TRBV24-1, the J gene TRBJ2-1; 8 nucleotides match TRBD2. With V trimmed by 9 bases and J by 9 bases, 3 bases remained unmatched. This CDR3 has 11 amino acids. Germline CDR1 and CDR2: KGHDR and SFDVKD. CDR3 sequence reads: CATGTRGEQFF. The DNA of the CDR3 is TGTGCCACCGGGACTAGAGGTGAGCAGTTCTTC.

This chain uses TRBV7-3 with TRBJ2-3, with TRBD2 as a possible D gene (5 bases). Germline CDR1 and CDR2: SGHTA and FQGTGA. The V end lost 3 bases, the J end lost 14 bases, and 15 bases lay between the germline ends. The CDR3 length is 12 residues. CDR3 protein: CASSFDLARMYF. The CDR3, as DNA: TGTGCCAGCAGCTTTGACCTAGCTCGTATGTATTTT.

For the CDR3, the DNA is TGCAGCTTTGTGCGCCCGGGGGGTGAAAAACTGTTTTTT. This encodes CSFVRPGGEKLFF. The chain is built from TRBV29-1 and TRBJ1-4, with D maybe TRBD1 (5 bases). Germline CDR1 reads SQVTM; CDR2 reads ANQGSEA. The CDR3 totals 13 residues. V was shortened by 8 bases and J by 7 bases, with 17 bases between the two germline ends.

The chain links TRBV25-1 to TRBJ1-6; D remains ambiguous. The CDR3 has 15 residues. Germline loops: CDR1 MGHDK, CDR2 SYGVNS. Trimming shortened V by 3 bases and J by 7 bases, and 13 bases separated the two germline ends. The CDR3 coding sequence is TGTGCCAGCAGTGAGAGAGGACTCAGAAATTCACCCCTCCACTTT. This codes for CASSERGLRNSPLHF.